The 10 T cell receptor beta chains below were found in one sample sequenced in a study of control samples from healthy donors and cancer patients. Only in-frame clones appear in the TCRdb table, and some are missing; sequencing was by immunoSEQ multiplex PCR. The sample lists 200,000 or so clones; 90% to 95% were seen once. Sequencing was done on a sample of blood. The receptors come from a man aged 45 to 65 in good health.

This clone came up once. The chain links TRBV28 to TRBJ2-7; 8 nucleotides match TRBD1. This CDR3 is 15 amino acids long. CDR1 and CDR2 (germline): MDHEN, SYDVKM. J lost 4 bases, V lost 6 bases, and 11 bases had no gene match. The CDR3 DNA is TGTGCCAGCAGCCCCCGGAGGACAGGGATGTACGAGCAGTACGTC. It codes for CASSPRRTGMYEQYV.

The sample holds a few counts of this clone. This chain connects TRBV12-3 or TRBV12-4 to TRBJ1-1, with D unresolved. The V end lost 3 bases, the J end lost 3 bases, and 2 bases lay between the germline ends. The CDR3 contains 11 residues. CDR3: CASSLDTEAFF. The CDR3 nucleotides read TGTGCCAGCAGTTTGGACACTGAAGCTTTCTTT.

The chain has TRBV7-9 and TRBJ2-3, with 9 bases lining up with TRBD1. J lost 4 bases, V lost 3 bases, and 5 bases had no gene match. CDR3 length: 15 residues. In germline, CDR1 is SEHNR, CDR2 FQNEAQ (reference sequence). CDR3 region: CASSFGGQGADTQYF. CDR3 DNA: TGTGCCAGCAGCTTCGGGGGACAGGGAGCAGATACGCAGTATTTT.

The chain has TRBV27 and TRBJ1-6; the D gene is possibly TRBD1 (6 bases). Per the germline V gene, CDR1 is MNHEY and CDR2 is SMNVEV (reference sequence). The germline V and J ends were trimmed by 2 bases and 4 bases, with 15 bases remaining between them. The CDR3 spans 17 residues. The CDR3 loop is CASSLGPGEGYNSPLHF. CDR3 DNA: TGTGCCAGCAGTTTAGGTCCAGGGGAAGGGTATAATTCACCCCTCCACTTT.

The CDR3 nucleotides read TGCAGTGCTAGTCTGGCAGGTCGAAGCGAGCAGTACTTC. Its protein product is CSASLAGRSEQYF. This chain connects TRBV20-1 to TRBJ2-7, with D uncertain. The CDR3 covers 13 residues. From germline, CDR1 is DFQATT and CDR2 SNEGSKA (reference sequence). Trimming removed 3 bases at V and 6 bases at J, with 15 bases between.

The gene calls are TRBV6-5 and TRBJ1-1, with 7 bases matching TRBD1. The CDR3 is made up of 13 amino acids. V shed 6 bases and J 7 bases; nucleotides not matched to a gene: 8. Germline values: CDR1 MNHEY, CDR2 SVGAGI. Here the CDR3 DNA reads TGTGCCAGCAGCGGACAGGCCGCGGGTGAAGCTTTCTTT. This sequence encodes CASSGQAAGEAFF.

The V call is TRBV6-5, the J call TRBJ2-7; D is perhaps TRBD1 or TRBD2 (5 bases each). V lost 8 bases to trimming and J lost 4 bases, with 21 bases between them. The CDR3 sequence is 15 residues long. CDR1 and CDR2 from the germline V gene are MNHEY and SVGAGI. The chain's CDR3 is CASGRGYLGEYEQYF. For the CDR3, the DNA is TGTGCCAGCGGAAGGGGTTACCTCGGGGAGTACGAGCAGTACTTC.

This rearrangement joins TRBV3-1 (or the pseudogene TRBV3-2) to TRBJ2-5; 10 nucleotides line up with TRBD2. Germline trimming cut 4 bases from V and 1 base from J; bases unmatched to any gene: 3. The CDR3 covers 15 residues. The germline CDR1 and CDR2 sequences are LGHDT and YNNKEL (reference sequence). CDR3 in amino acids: CASSLTSGAQETQYF. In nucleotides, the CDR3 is TGTGCCAGCAGCCTAACTAGCGGGGCCCAAGAGACCCAGTACTTC.

As DNA, the CDR3 is TGTGCCAGCAGTTACTCGATGGGGGCCTACAATGAGCAGTTCTTC. Amino acid sequence: CASSYSMGAYNEQFF. V usage is TRBV6-5 and J usage is TRBJ2-1, with D perhaps matching TRBD1 or TRBD2 (5 bases each). Germline lookup yields CDR1 MNHEY and CDR2 SVGAGI. Trimming cost V 0 bases and J 2 bases, with 8 bases left between them. The CDR3 has 15 amino acids.

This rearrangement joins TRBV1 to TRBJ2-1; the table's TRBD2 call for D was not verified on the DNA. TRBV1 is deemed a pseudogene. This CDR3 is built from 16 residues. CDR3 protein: CTSSPSGNFSYNEQFF. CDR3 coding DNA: TGCACCAGCAGCCCGTCGGGGAATTTCTCCTACAATGAGCAGTTCTTC.